These 8 T cell receptor beta chains came from one sample sequenced in a study of T cells in Graves' hyperthyroidism and ophthalmopathy. RNA transcripts provided the source from which TCR beta CDR3 regions were amplified. During a first-round RT-PCR of the TCR CDR3, the HTBI primer set was used. TCRdb analysed the multiplex PCR reads with MiXCR anew, one entry per CDR3 protein. The repertoire holds 700,000 to 850,000 distinct CDR3 sequences, with under 45% as singletons. Sequencing used blood. Source of these receptors: a woman in her forties with Graves' hyperthyroidism.

V usage is TRBV28 and J usage is TRBJ2-7, with a weak D call TRBD1 (5 bases). V dropped 5 bases and J dropped 5 bases, with 10 bases sitting between them. This CDR3 has 12 amino acids. Germline-derived CDR1 and CDR2 are MDHEN and SYDVKM. The CDR3 loop is CASSPPTDEQYF. The CDR3 nucleotides are TGTGCCAGCAGTCCTCCGACAGACGAGCAGTACTTC.

The J gene is TRBJ1-2, the V gene TRBV4-2; 8 positions agree with TRBD1. Germline V CDR1 and CDR2: LGHNA, YNFKEQ. This CDR3 has 16 residues. V trimming: 0 bases; J trimming: 1 base; junction bases outside the gene matches: 4. CDR3 sequence (DNA): TGTGCCAGCAGCCAAGAGACAGGGGCCCATAACTATGGCTACACCTTC. Residues: CASSQETGAHNYGYTF.

This clonotype was counted between two and nine times. The CDR3, as DNA: TGTGCCATCAGTGAAAGAGAGGCGCAGGGGGCGATTTCGGTTGGCTACACCTTC. Residues: CAISEREAQGAISVGYTF. The genes are TRBV10-3 and TRBJ1-2, with 8 bases matching TRBD1. Germline loops: CDR1 ENHRY, CDR2 SYGVKD. The CDR3 runs 18 residues. V lost 3 bases and J lost 7; bases outside the gene matches: 19.

This clonotype was seen repeatedly, ten times or more. The V gene is TRBV20-1, the J gene TRBJ1-5, with TRBD1 matching over 11 bases. CDR3 length: 16 residues. V dropped 3 bases and J dropped 7; count of bases not matched to a gene: 11. CDR1 and CDR2 from the germline V gene are DFQATT and SNEGSKA (reference sequence). The CDR3 spells CSARSGQGANWQPQHF. The CDR3 coding sequence is TGCAGTGCTAGGTCCGGACAGGGGGCGAATTGGCAGCCCCAGCATTTT.

This clonotype was seen many times. The CDR3 nucleotides are TGTGCCATCAGTGGTGACAGGTTTGAAAAACTGTTTTTT. Amino acid sequence: CAISGDRFEKLFF. The J gene is TRBJ1-4, the V gene TRBV10-3; D is perhaps TRBD1 (6 bases). V dropped 4 bases and J dropped 7 bases, with 10 bases sitting between them. Germline lookup yields CDR1 ENHRY and CDR2 SYGVKD. This CDR3 has 13 residues.

Concerning this clonotype: This may arise from a read error, as a much more abundant clone is one base away. This sequence joins TRBV12-3 or TRBV12-4 and TRBJ1-5; TRBD1 matches 8 bases. This CDR3 is built from 13 residues. The DNA of the CDR3 is TGTGCCAGCAGCTGGACAGGGTTTGGGCCCCAGCGTTTT. As protein: CASSWTGFGPQRF.

The chain joins TRBV19 to TRBJ1-4; unclear D gene. CDR1 is LNHDA and CDR2 is SQIVND in the germline V gene (reference sequence). This CDR3 spans 14 amino acids. Deletions cut 5 bases from V and 3 bases from J, with 10 bases between. The CDR3 protein is CASSVFSANEKLFF. DNA for the CDR3: TGTGCCAGTAGTGTCTTTTCAGCTAATGAAAAACTGTTTTTT.

Ten or more counts support this clonotype. The gene calls are TRBV7-2 and TRBJ2-2; a possible D gene is TRBD2 (6 bases). V lost 8 bases and J lost 4, with 17 bases in between. Germline V gene data show CDR1 as SGHTA and CDR2 as FQGNSA. The CDR3 has 15 residues. CDR3 DNA sequence: TGTGCCAGCCCCAAACGCGGGGCGAGCACCGGGGAGCTGTTTTTT. It is translated as CASPKRGASTGELFF.